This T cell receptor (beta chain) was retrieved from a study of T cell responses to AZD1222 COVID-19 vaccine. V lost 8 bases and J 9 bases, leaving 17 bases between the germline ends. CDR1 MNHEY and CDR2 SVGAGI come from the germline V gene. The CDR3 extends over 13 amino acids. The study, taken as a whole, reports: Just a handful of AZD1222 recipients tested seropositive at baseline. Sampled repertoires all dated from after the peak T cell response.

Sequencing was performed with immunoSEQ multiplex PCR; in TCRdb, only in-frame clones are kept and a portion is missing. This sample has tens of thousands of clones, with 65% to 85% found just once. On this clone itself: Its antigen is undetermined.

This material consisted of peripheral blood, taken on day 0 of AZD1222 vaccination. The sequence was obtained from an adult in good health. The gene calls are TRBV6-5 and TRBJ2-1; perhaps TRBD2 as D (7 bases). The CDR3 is CASVSGGAGEQFF. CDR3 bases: TGTGCCAGCGTATCTGGGGGGGCTGGTGAGCAGTTCTTC.